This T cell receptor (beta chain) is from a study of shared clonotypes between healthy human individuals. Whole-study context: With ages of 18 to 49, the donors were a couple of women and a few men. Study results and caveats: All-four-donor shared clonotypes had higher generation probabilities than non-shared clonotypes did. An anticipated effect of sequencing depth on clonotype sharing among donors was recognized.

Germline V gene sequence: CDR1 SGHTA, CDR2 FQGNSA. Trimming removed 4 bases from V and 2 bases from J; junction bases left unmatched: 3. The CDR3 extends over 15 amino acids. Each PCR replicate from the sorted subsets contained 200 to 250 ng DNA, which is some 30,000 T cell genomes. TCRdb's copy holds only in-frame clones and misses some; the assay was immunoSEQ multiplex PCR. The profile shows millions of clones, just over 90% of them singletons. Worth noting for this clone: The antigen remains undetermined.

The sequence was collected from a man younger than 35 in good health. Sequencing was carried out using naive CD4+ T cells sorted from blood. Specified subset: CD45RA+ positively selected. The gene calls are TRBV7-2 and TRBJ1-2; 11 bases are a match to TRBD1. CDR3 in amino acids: CASSWGQGGNYGYTF. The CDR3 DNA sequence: TGTGCCAGCAGCTGGGGACAGGGGGGGAACTATGGCTACACCTTC.